The next 23 T cell receptor beta chains were all read from a single sample in a study of blood T cell repertoires in COVID-19 (TCRdb year 2020). The library was prepared using the immunoSEQ multiplex PCR assay. TCRdb holds this immuneACCESS table with in-frame rearrangements only. Some clones are missing; in checked studies, unresolved V genes explain under half, and the rest has no known cause. Here the sample has 200,000 to 250,000 clones; roughly 80% occur a single time. The top ten constitute 8.2% of the sample. Sequencing was carried out using peripheral blood. The receptors derive from an elderly woman with COVID-19, enrolled during active disease.

This chain connects TRBV6-5 to TRBJ1-1; TRBD1 matches 8 bases. From germline, CDR1 is MNHEY and CDR2 SVGAGI. V trimming: 6 bases; J trimming: 7 bases; junction bases outside the gene matches: 10. CDR3 length: 14 residues. The CDR3 DNA sequence: TGTGCCAGCAGGAGAGACGGACAGGGCTTTGAAGCTTTCTTT. It specifies CASRRDGQGFEAFF.

This chain links TRBV19 with TRBJ1-1, with D tentatively TRBD1 (6 bases). The CDR3 runs 18 residues. Germline CDR1 and CDR2: LNHDA and SQIVND (reference sequence). V was shortened by 3 bases and J by 0 bases, with 20 bases between the two germline ends. CDR3 sequence: CASSIPRHRVQMNTEAFF. CDR3 nucleotide sequence: TGTGCCAGTAGTATCCCCAGACACAGGGTCCAGATGAACACTGAAGCTTTCTTT.

The chain has TRBV3-1 (or the pseudogene TRBV3-2) and TRBJ1-1, with D possibly being TRBD1 (5 bases). CDR3 length: 16 residues. Trimming took off 0 bases at V and 1 base at J, with 12 bases between the two ends. Germline V gives CDR1 LGHDT, CDR2 YNNKEL (reference sequence). The CDR3 bases are TGTGCCAGCAGCCAAGATCCCAACAGGAGGAACACTGAAGCTTTCTTT. This sequence encodes CASSQDPNRRNTEAFF.

The gene calls are TRBV7-9 and TRBJ2-2; no reliable D call. This CDR3 contains 13 residues. CDR1 is SEHNR and CDR2 is FQNEAQ in the germline V gene (reference sequence). V lost 6 bases to trimming and J lost 4 bases, with 9 bases between them. CDR3 loop: CASSRGRTGELFF. For the CDR3, the DNA is TGTGCCAGCAGTCGTGGGCGCACCGGGGAGCTGTTTTTT.

Here the CDR3 DNA reads TGTGCCAGCATGGAGGGAGCGGGAGGCTACGAGCAGTACTTC. Translation gives CASMEGAGGYEQYF. The V call is TRBV6-5, the J call TRBJ2-7, with 9 bases lining up with TRBD2. V dropped 7 bases and J dropped 3; count of bases not matched to a gene: 7. The germline gives CDR1 MNHEY, CDR2 SVGAGI. This CDR3 spans 14 amino acids.

The chain has TRBV21-1 and TRBJ2-7; TRBD1 is taken as the D call from the table, unchecked against the DNA. TRBV21-1 is reported as a pseudogene. This CDR3 has 13 amino acids. The CDR3 coding sequence is TGTGCCAGCAAAAGGGCAGGGTACTACGAGCAGTACTTC. Translating it yields CASKRAGYYEQYF.

This chain joins TRBV5-1 and TRBJ2-1, with D possibly matching TRBD1 (6 bases). The CDR3 is made up of 11 amino acids. The V gene lost 0 bases and the J gene lost 12 bases, with 7 bases spanning the gap. CDR1 and CDR2 (germline): SGHRS, YFSETQ. For the CDR3, the DNA is TGCGCCAGCAGCTTGGTGGGGGCGCAGTTCTTC. Amino acids: CASSLVGAQFF.

The genes are TRBV7-3 and TRBJ2-5, with 8 bases matching TRBD2. V shed 1 base, J shed 1 base, and the junction held 8 bases outside the gene matches. CDR1 is SGHTA, CDR2 FQGTGA, per germline. CDR3 length equals 17 residues. The CDR3 loop reads CASSLNRAGASQETQYF. CDR3 nucleotides: TGTGCCAGCAGCTTAAATAGAGCGGGAGCGTCCCAAGAGACCCAGTACTTC.

The chain carries TRBV18 and TRBJ1-1, with a possible D match to TRBD1 (6 bases). The V and J ends lost 6 bases and 5 bases respectively, with 28 bases between them. The length of the CDR3 is 18 residues. Germline CDR1 is KGHSH and CDR2 is LQKENI. This CDR3 reads CASSRTQESHPRGTEAFF. In nucleotides, the CDR3 is TGTGCCAGCTCCCGGACTCAGGAATCTCACCCGAGGGGGACTGAAGCTTTCTTT.

The chain couples TRBV6-5 to TRBJ2-5, with TRBD2 identical over 8 bases. The CDR3 extends over 15 amino acids. Germline V lookup: CDR1 MNHEY, CDR2 SVGAGI. V shed 5 bases and J 3 bases; nucleotides not matched to a gene: 8. The CDR3 protein is CASSLSGTREETQYF. CDR3 in DNA: TGTGCCAGCAGTCTCTCCGGGACTAGGGAAGAGACCCAGTACTTC.

Only a few counts were recorded for this clone. The V and J genes are TRBV5-6 and TRBJ2-1, with TRBD1 identical over 9 bases. The CDR3 length is 15 residues. Germline assignment: CDR1 SGHDT and CDR2 YYEEEE. V was clipped by 4 bases and J by 2 bases; unmatched bases: 4. CDR3 residues: CASSPQGAAYNEQFF. DNA for the CDR3: TGTGCCAGCAGCCCACAGGGGGCGGCCTACAATGAGCAGTTCTTC.

This chain links TRBV24-1 with TRBJ1-2; TRBD1 matches 8 bases. Germline values: CDR1 KGHDR, CDR2 SFDVKD. V trimming: 7 bases; J trimming: 2 bases; junction bases outside the gene matches: 2. The CDR3 runs to 13 residues. CDR3 nucleotides: TGTGCCACCAGCCAGGGGGCGAACTATGGCTACACCTTC. Protein sequence: CATSQGANYGYTF.

This clone was counted only a few times. This rearrangement joins TRBV6-5 to TRBJ1-2; 9 bases are a match to TRBD1. This CDR3 is built from 13 residues. With V trimmed by 6 bases and J by 13 bases, 12 bases remained unmatched. Germline V gene sequence: CDR1 MNHEY, CDR2 SVGAGI. The CDR3 coding sequence is TGTGCCAGCAGGCCTGGGACAGGGTCTCGGCCCACCTTC. Translating it yields CASRPGTGSRPTF.

The J gene is TRBJ1-1, the V gene TRBV28, with unresolved D. The germline V and J ends were trimmed by 5 bases and 2 bases, with 12 bases remaining between them. Germline CDR1 and CDR2: MDHEN and SYDVKM. This CDR3 is 14 amino acids long. This CDR3 reads CASSRQLPNTEAFF. The CDR3 DNA follows: TGTGCCAGCAGTCGCCAGTTACCTAACACTGAAGCTTTCTTT.

This chain joins TRBV28 and TRBJ2-2; maybe TRBD2 (5 bases). The CDR3 is made up of 15 amino acids. V was pared by 4 bases and J by 2 bases, with 11 bases between. CDR1 and CDR2 from the germline V gene are MDHEN and SYDVKM. CDR3 nucleotides: TGTGCCAGCAGTTCCTGGACTCCTAACACCGGGGAGCTGTTTTTT. Amino acids: CASSSWTPNTGELFF.

The V call is TRBV29-1, the J call TRBJ2-1, with D maybe TRBD2 (6 bases). Trimming removed 4 bases at V and 6 bases at J, with 10 bases between. CDR3 length equals 12 residues. Germline-derived CDR1 and CDR2 are SQVTM and ANQGSEA. CDR3 DNA: TGCAGCGTTGGGACTATGGGCAATGAGCAGTTCTTC. Protein: CSVGTMGNEQFF.

The chain has TRBV6-6 and TRBJ1-5; 9 nucleotides agree with TRBD1. The V gene end was trimmed by 7 bases and the J gene end by 7 bases; junction bases not matched to a gene: 5. The CDR3 has 13 amino acids. Germline V gene data show CDR1 as MNHNY and CDR2 as SVGAGI (reference sequence). The CDR3 loop reads CASTGQGIQPQHF. The DNA for the CDR3 is TGTGCCAGCACGGGACAGGGAATACAGCCCCAGCATTTT.

The rearrangement uses TRBV4-1 and TRBJ2-5; 14 bases are shared with TRBD2. CDR1 MGHRA and CDR2 YSYEKL come from the germline V gene. The CDR3 has 19 residues. J gave up 5 bases and V 3 bases, and 14 bases lay outside the gene matches. CDR3 sequence (DNA): TGCGCCAGCAGCCAGCCGGGACTAGCGGGAGTAAAAAGAAGCGAGACCCAGTACTTC. It translates to CASSQPGLAGVKRSETQYF.

This clone was seen only once. The V and J genes are TRBV6-6 and TRBJ2-2; 8 bases line up with TRBD2. Germline-derived CDR1 and CDR2 are MNHNY and SVGAGI (reference sequence). J was trimmed by 5 bases and V by 5 bases; bases with no gene match: 16. CDR3 length: 18 residues. CDR3 DNA: TGTGCCAGCAGTCCCCGGGGTAGCGGGGCCCTAAGGACCGGGGAGCTGTTTTTT. It is translated as CASSPRGSGALRTGELFF.

In DNA form, the CDR3 reads TGTGCCAGCAGCCTCACAGGGAGCAACACTGAAGCTTTCTTT. Protein product: CASSLTGSNTEAFF. This chain links TRBV2 with TRBJ1-1, with D perhaps TRBD1 (6 bases). The length of the CDR3 is 14 residues. V lost 6 bases and J lost 2, with 13 bases in between. The germline CDR1 and CDR2 sequences are SNHLY and FYNNEI.

The chain uses TRBV6-2 or TRBV6-3 and TRBJ2-2; D gene ambiguous. V was clipped by 3 bases and J by 4 bases, with 9 bases between them. This CDR3 is built from 14 residues. Looked up from germline, CDR1 is MNHEY and CDR2 is SVGEGT. The CDR3 DNA reads TGTGCCAGCAGTTATTTAGTTATCACCGGGGAGCTGTTTTTT. Its protein product is CASSYLVITGELFF.

This clone has a single count. This chain links TRBV19 with TRBJ2-7; 7 bases agree with TRBD2. V lost 0 bases to trimming and J lost 3 bases; unmatched junction nucleotides: 5. CDR3 length: 15 residues. CDR1 is LNHDA, CDR2 SQIVND, per germline (reference sequence). The DNA of the CDR3 is TGTGCCAGTAGTATAGAGAGCGGGACCTTCTACGAGCAGTACTTC. It specifies CASSIESGTFYEQYF. Full variable domain (missing parts from reference TRBV19 and TRBJ2-7): DGGITQSPKYLFRKEGQNVTLSCEQNLNHDAMYWYRQDPGQGLRLIYYSQIVNDFQKGDIAEGYSVSREKKESFPLTVTSAQKNPTAFYLCASSIESGTFYEQYFGPGTRLTVT.

The count of this clone is one. The chain joins TRBV9 to TRBJ1-4; perhaps TRBD1 as D (5 bases). CDR3 length: 15 residues. The germline gives CDR1 SGDLS, CDR2 YYNGEE. V lost 0 bases and J 7 bases, leaving 13 bases between the germline ends. The DNA for the CDR3 is TGTGCCAGCAGCGTAGGGGTAGGGGCAGGTGAAAAACTGTTTTTT. Its protein product is CASSVGVGAGEKLFF.